A selection of T cell receptor beta chains follows, all from one sample in a study of blood T cell repertoires in COVID-19. Data came from immunoSEQ multiplex PCR; TCRdb stores just in-frame clones and leaves some out. The sample gives approximately 250,000 clones, 86% of which show up once; 3.6% is in the top ten. The sequenced sample was peripheral blood. These receptors originate from a man aged 18 to 30 with active or convalescent COVID-19. Both conserved end residues are part of each CDR3. A D gene is named only where the DNA matches it firmly. Rows may omit the clone size; those that give it use once, few, many or a size class.

V	D	J	length	size	CDR3	DNA
TRBV2	NA	TRBJ2-7	12	once	CASSEFAYEQYF	TGTGCCAGCAGTGAATTCGCCTACGAGCAGTACTTC
TRBV30	TRBD2	TRBJ2-2	16	NA	CAWGRRIAGDTGELFF	TGTGCCTGGGGGAGGAGGATAGCGGGAGATACCGGGGAGCTGTTTTTT
TRBV27	NA	TRBJ2-7	13	few	CASSFDRFHEQYF	TGTGCCAGCAGTTTCGACAGGTTCCACGAGCAGTACTTC
TRBV4-1	NA	TRBJ1-4	14	NA	CASASGRVNEKLFF	TGCGCCAGCGCAAGTGGGAGAGTTAATGAAAAACTGTTTTTT
TRBV6-2/TRBV6-3	TRBD2	TRBJ2-3	18	NA	CASSHRTSGRVSTDTQYF	TGTGCCAGCAGTCACAGGACTAGCGGGAGGGTAAGCACAGATACGCAGTATTTT
TRBV27	TRBD2	TRBJ2-1	17	NA	CASSDIFRGETYNEQFF	TGTGCCAGCAGTGACATATTTCGGGGGGAGACTTACAATGAGCAGTTCTTC
TRBV30	NA	TRBJ1-2	13	NA	CAWSRDIVVGYTF	TGTGCCTGGAGTCGGGATATTGTGGTGGGCTACACCTTC
TRBV9	NA	TRBJ2-3	12	NA	CASGIAHDTQYF	TGTGCCAGCGGGATAGCGCATGATACGCAGTATTTT
TRBV12-5	TRBD1	TRBJ2-3	18	NA	CASGFQGRGLSKTDTQYF	TGTGCTAGTGGTTTCCAGGGCAGGGGGCTATCAAAGACAGATACGCAGTATTTT
TRBV5-6	NA	TRBJ1-2	12	NA	CASSLELYGYTF	TGTGCCAGCAGCTTGGAGCTCTATGGCTACACCTTC